The present T cell receptor (beta chain) was sequenced within a study of blood T cell repertoires in COVID-19. Here immunoSEQ multiplex PCR was the method, and the copy in TCRdb shows in-frame clones only, minus some. The sample includes under 200,000 clones, around nine tenths seen only once; the top ten take roughly 3%. The CDR3 is made up of 17 amino acids. Germline V gene sequence: CDR1 SGHTA, CDR2 FQGTGA. Losses at the gene ends were 5 bases for V and 3 bases for J; bases not matched to a gene: 5. The J gene is TRBJ2-2, the V gene TRBV7-3; 14 nucleotides match TRBD2. Sequencing used peripheral blood. This TCR came from a man aged 65 to 85 with acute or convalescent COVID-19. CDR3 amino acids: CASSGLAGGWDTGELFF. The CDR3 DNA sequence: TGTGCCAGCAGCGGACTAGCGGGGGGTTGGGACACCGGGGAGCTGTTTTTT.